A single sample gave rise to the 29 T cell receptor beta chains below, sequenced in a study of post-analysis software for immune sequencing data. No cognate antigen is known for these TCRs. Study conclusions and caveats: TRBV5-6, TRBV5-1 and TRBV20-1 were among several TRBV segments more frequent in patients than controls.

Unique molecular identifiers were present in the TCR beta cDNA libraries. TCRdb independently ran MiXCR on the PCR reads; one entry per CDR3 protein. The sample carries roughly 730,000 distinct CDR3 sequences, 25% to 30% recorded once. The sample consisted of blood. The receptors originated from a girl between 5 and 17 years old with multiple sclerosis.

This clonotype was seen ten or more times. This rearrangement joins TRBV6-5 to TRBJ2-1; D may be TRBD2 (6 bases). CDR3 length equals 15 residues. CDR1 MNHEY and CDR2 SVGAGI come from the germline V gene. Trimming removed 6 bases at V and 2 bases at J, with 14 bases between. In DNA form, the CDR3 reads TGTGCCAGCAGCTTCGACCGGGGGACCTACAATGAGCAGTTCTTC. Translation gives CASSFDRGTYNEQFF.

The chain recombines TRBV12-3 or TRBV12-4 with TRBJ2-3; D call uncertain. V was cut by 7 bases and J by 6 bases, with 14 bases left in between. The CDR3 loop spans 13 amino acids. The CDR3 DNA reads TGTGCCAGCACCCCGGCAGTGGGGGATACGCAGTATTTT. As protein: CASTPAVGDTQYF.

The chain employs TRBV20-1 and TRBJ2-5; 7 bases agree with TRBD2. Trimming took 2 bases from V and 11 from J; bases not matched to a gene: 14. CDR3 size: 14 residues. The germline CDR1 and CDR2 sequences are DFQATT and SNEGSKA (reference sequence). The DNA for the CDR3 is TGCAGTGCTAGAATACGACTAGCAGTGAATGAGCAGTACTTC. Amino acids: CSARIRLAVNEQYF.

The chain uses TRBV29-1 and TRBJ2-2; D ambiguous. V shed 4 bases and J shed 5 bases, with 17 bases lying between them. Germline-derived CDR1 and CDR2 are SQVTM and ANQGSEA. CDR3 length: 15 residues. The CDR3 DNA reads as TGCAGCGTTGTTTCAGGCAGGAGAACTACCGGGGAGCTGTTTTTT. It is translated as CSVVSGRRTTGELFF.

This clonotype was detected a few times. The chain has TRBV5-1 and TRBJ2-7; no reliable D call. Germline V gene data show CDR1 as SGHRS and CDR2 as YFSETQ. CDR3 length: 13 residues. V was pared by 5 bases and J by 2 bases, with 11 bases between. CDR3 bases: TGCGCCAGCAGGGCTCGCCCCGCCTACGAGCAGTACTTC. This encodes CASRARPAYEQYF.

A few counts support this clonotype. The rearrangement joins TRBV20-1 to TRBJ1-5; 10 bases are shared with TRBD1. The junction had 7 bases not matched to a gene; V was cut back by 1 base and J by 1 base. This CDR3 has 17 residues. CDR1 and CDR2 (germline): DFQATT, SNEGSKA (reference sequence). The CDR3 DNA follows: TGCAGTGCTAGAGGGGACAGGGGCCGGGCGAGCAATCAGCCCCAGCATTTT. Its protein product is CSARGDRGRASNQPQHF.

Only a few counts were recorded for this clonotype. The DNA is left out, because the CDR3 cannot be placed on it with certainty; the CDR3 is given as TCRdb lists it. The chain links TRBV20-1 to TRBJ2-5; TRBD1 is taken as the D call from the table, unchecked against the DNA. Germline CDR1 and CDR2: DFQATT and SNEGSKA (reference sequence). The CDR3 adds up to 18 amino acids, both ends counted. Here the CDR3 reads CSARDFRAGRGVSETQYF.

This chain joins TRBV12-3 or TRBV12-4 and TRBJ1-5; D remains ambiguous. The CDR3 extends over 15 amino acids. V lost 5 bases and J 4 bases, leaving 15 bases between the germline ends. This CDR3 reads CASSPTGNRNQPQHF. CDR3 nucleotide sequence: TGTGCCAGCAGTCCAACCGGGAACCGTAATCAGCCCCAGCATTTT.

This clonotype was observed a handful of times. CDR3 in DNA: TGCAGTGCTAGAGCGGTTAGTAGAGATACGCAGTATTTT. Amino acid sequence: CSARAVSRDTQYF. The rearrangement joins TRBV20-1 to TRBJ2-3; D is ambiguous. The germline V gene has CDR1 DFQATT and CDR2 SNEGSKA (reference sequence). This CDR3 comprises 13 residues. V was cut by 1 base and J by 5 bases, with 10 bases left in between.

The sample holds a few counts of this clonotype. V gene TRBV29-1 combines with J gene TRBJ2-1, with D possibly matching TRBD1 (6 bases). Deletions cut 6 bases from V and 0 bases from J, with 9 bases between. Per germline, CDR1 SQVTM and CDR2 ANQGSEA. The CDR3 contains 13 residues. CDR3 amino acids: CSVGTISYNEQFF. CDR3 nucleotide sequence: TGCAGCGTCGGGACAATCTCCTACAATGAGCAGTTCTTC.

The J gene is TRBJ2-3, the V gene TRBV3-1, with 7 bases that match TRBD2. CDR1 and CDR2 (germline): LGHDT, YNNKEL (reference sequence). The CDR3 totals 16 residues. The J segment lost 2 bases and the V segment lost 4 bases, leaving 9 bases of the junction unmatched. The CDR3 coding sequence is TGTGCCAGCAGCCGATTTCTGGCGGGAGTCACAGATACGCAGTATTTT. This gives the protein CASSRFLAGVTDTQYF.

This clonotype occurred a few times. The CDR3 reads CASSYSRSGTLEAFF. The CDR3 DNA reads as TGTGCCAGCAGTTACTCGAGATCAGGAACCCTTGAAGCTTTCTTT. This chain links TRBV6-6 with TRBJ1-1, with D hard to call. Germline V gene sequence: CDR1 MNHNY, CDR2 SVGAGI (reference sequence). V was shortened by 0 bases and J by 7 bases, with 15 bases between the two germline ends. This CDR3 contains 15 residues.

This clonotype was seen more than once but under ten times. CDR3 coding DNA: TGTGCCAGCAGTTTATCCGCGAATAGCAATCAGCCCCAGCATTTT. This encodes CASSLSANSNQPQHF. This chain connects TRBV12-3 or TRBV12-4 to TRBJ1-5; D ambiguous. The CDR3 has 15 amino acids. The ends were cut back, 2 bases at V and 0 bases at J, with 8 bases in the middle.

This chain connects TRBV20-1 to TRBJ1-2, with TRBD1 matching over 8 bases. The germline V gene encodes CDR1 DFQATT and CDR2 SNEGSKA (reference sequence). The CDR3 loop spans 15 amino acids. J gave up 5 bases and V 0 bases, and 8 bases lay outside the gene matches. Here the CDR3 DNA reads TGCAGTGCTAGAGATGGGACAGGTGGCCTGTATGGCTACACCTTC. Amino acid sequence: CSARDGTGGLYGYTF.

A note on this clonotype: Its ends do not fully match the called genes, so a read error is possible. The chain combines TRBV6-2 or TRBV6-3 with TRBJ2-1; D ambiguous. Germline-derived CDR1 and CDR2 are MNHEY and SVGEGT. This CDR3 comprises 12 residues. CDR3 nucleotide sequence: TGCGCCAGCAACCGAGTTAGCAATGAGCAGTTCTTC. It translates to CASNRVSNEQFF.

This clonotype was picked up one time. The chain recombines TRBV19 with TRBJ2-1, with 16 bases fitting TRBD2. This CDR3 spans 19 amino acids. Germline V lookup: CDR1 LNHDA, CDR2 SQIVND (reference sequence). V gave up 6 bases and J gave up 9 bases; unmatched junction bases: 17. As DNA, the CDR3 is TGTGCCAGTAGCTTATTCGGGACTAGCGGGAGGGCCGGACCGATTGAGCAGTTCTTC. Translation: CASSLFGTSGRAGPIEQFF.

The J gene is TRBJ2-4, the V gene TRBV28; no definite D call. The J call may be incorrect, as the DNA end agrees better with TRBJ2-7. This CDR3 region has 14 residues. Germline CDR1 reads MDHEN; CDR2 reads SYDVKM. The CDR3 DNA reads as TGTGCCAGCAGTTTATTGGCCCCCATCCCCGAGCAGTACTTC. Translated: CASSLLAPIPEQYF.

The gene calls are TRBV6-1 and TRBJ2-3, with TRBD2 identical over 11 bases. V lost 8 bases to trimming and J lost 5 bases; unmatched junction nucleotides: 12. Germline CDR1 is MNHNS and CDR2 is SASEGT. The CDR3 totals 16 residues. The CDR3 is CASRRLAGPQEDTQYF. The CDR3 DNA is TGTGCCAGCCGCCGACTAGCGGGGCCGCAGGAAGATACGCAGTATTTT.

The V gene is TRBV20-1, the J gene TRBJ2-3; 11 bases map to TRBD2. After removal of 4 bases from V and 7 bases from J, the junction contained 10 bases not matched to a gene. CDR3 size: 15 residues. The germline V gene encodes CDR1 DFQATT and CDR2 SNEGSKA (reference sequence). CDR3 DNA sequence: TGCAGTGCTACTCGAATAGCGGGAGGGTACCATACGCAGTATTTT. It specifies CSATRIAGGYHTQYF.

This chain connects TRBV7-2 to TRBJ2-2; a possible D gene is TRBD2 (6 bases). CDR3 length equals 15 residues. Germline CDR1 reads SGHTA; CDR2 reads FQGNSA. The V end was cut by 1 base, the J end by 6 bases, with 12 bases between. CDR3 sequence: CASSLGGAGSGELFF. CDR3 coding DNA: TGTGCCAGCAGCTTAGGCGGGGCCGGCTCCGGGGAGCTGTTTTTT.

The table lists this clonotype with a few counts. The chain is built from TRBV5-1 and TRBJ2-5; D unresolved. V lost 4 bases, J lost 5 bases, and 12 bases lay in between. Germline V gene data show CDR1 as SGHRS and CDR2 as YFSETQ. This CDR3 has 13 amino acids. The chain's CDR3 is CASSAHQLETQYF. The DNA for the CDR3 is TGCGCCAGCAGCGCACACCAATTGGAGACCCAGTACTTC.

This clonotype was found a few times. The CDR3 protein is CASSAQGGRGYTF. CDR3 nucleotide sequence: TGTGCCAGCAGTGCGCAGGGAGGTAGGGGCTACACCTTC. V usage is TRBV6-1 and J usage is TRBJ1-2; a possible D gene is TRBD1 (5 bases). The CDR3 has 13 amino acids. V lost 4 bases to trimming and J lost 8 bases, with 14 bases between them. Germline loops: CDR1 MNHNS, CDR2 SASEGT.

This chain uses TRBV11-2 with TRBJ2-7; 11 nucleotides align to TRBD1. J lost 0 bases, V lost 6 bases, and 4 bases had no gene match. Germline V gene data show CDR1 as SGHAT and CDR2 as FQNNGV. The CDR3 covers 15 residues. CDR3 bases: TGTGCCAGCAGACGGGACAGGGGGAGCTCCTACGAGCAGTACTTC. Its protein is CASRRDRGSSYEQYF.

Only a few counts were recorded for this clonotype. This chain uses TRBV11-2 with TRBJ1-5; no clear D. The CDR3 sequence is 14 residues long. Trimming took 4 bases from V and 7 from J, leaving 14 bases between them. Germline lookup yields CDR1 SGHAT and CDR2 FQNNGV. CDR3 loop: CASSWLGGKQPQHF. The CDR3, as DNA: TGTGCCAGCAGCTGGTTGGGAGGAAAGCAGCCCCAGCATTTT.

The chain has TRBV9 and TRBJ1-1; D not resolved. Germline values: CDR1 SGDLS, CDR2 YYNGEE. Trimming pared 3 bases from V and 5 bases from J, leaving 8 bases between. The CDR3 spans 12 residues. For the CDR3, the DNA is TGTGCCAGCAGCGCCGACCGGACTGAAGCTTTCTTT. Amino acids: CASSADRTEAFF.

The chain is built from TRBV7-9 and TRBJ1-2, with TRBD1 identical over 9 bases. The CDR3 has 16 amino acids. J gave up 6 bases and V 0 bases, and 8 bases lay outside the gene matches. Germline lookup yields CDR1 SEHNR and CDR2 FQNEAQ (reference sequence). In nucleotides, the CDR3 is TGTGCCAGCAGCTTAGCCTACCGGGACAGGGATGATGGCTACACCTTC. It encodes CASSLAYRDRDDGYTF.

Notes on this clonotype: A junction boundary mismatches the germline segment, possibly from a read error. The chain couples TRBV6-2 or TRBV6-3 to TRBJ2-7, with D possibly being TRBD1 (5 bases). Germline V gene data show CDR1 as MNHEY and CDR2 as SVGEGT. The CDR3 loop spans 15 amino acids. CDR3 DNA sequence: TGTGCCAGCAGTTCCTCCCATGCAGGGCCCTATGAGCAGTACTTC. Residues: CASSSSHAGPYEQYF.

This clonotype was detected many times. The chain combines TRBV5-1 with TRBJ2-1; the match to TRBD2 covers 14 bases. CDR3 size: 15 residues. Germline lookup yields CDR1 SGHRS and CDR2 YFSETQ. With V trimmed by 0 bases and J by 7 bases, 0 bases remained unmatched. CDR3 coding DNA: TGCGCCAGCAGCTTGGGACTAGCGGGGGGGAATGAGCAGTTCTTC. Its translation is CASSLGLAGGNEQFF.

This clonotype has a handful of counts. The chain is built from TRBV5-1 and TRBJ1-6; D is ambiguous. CDR1 SGHRS and CDR2 YFSETQ come from the germline V gene. V lost 10 bases to trimming and J lost 7 bases, with 15 bases between them. This CDR3 has 13 amino acids. The CDR3 DNA sequence: TGCGCCTCCCGTCCGGGCTTCAATTCACCCCTCCACTTT. Translating gives CASRPGFNSPLHF.